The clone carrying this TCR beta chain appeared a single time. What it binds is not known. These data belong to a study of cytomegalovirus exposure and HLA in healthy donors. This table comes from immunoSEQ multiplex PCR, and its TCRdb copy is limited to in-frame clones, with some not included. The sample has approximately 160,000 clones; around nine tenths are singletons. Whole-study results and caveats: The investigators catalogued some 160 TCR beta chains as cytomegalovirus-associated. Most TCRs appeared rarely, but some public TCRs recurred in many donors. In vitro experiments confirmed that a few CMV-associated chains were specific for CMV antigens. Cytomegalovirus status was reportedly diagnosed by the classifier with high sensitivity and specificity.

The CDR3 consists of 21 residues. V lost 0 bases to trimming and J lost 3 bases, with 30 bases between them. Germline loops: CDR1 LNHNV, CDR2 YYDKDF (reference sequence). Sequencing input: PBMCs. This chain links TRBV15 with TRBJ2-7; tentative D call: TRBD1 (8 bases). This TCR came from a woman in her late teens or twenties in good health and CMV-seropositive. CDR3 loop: CATSRDRGAGGIFVAIYEQYF. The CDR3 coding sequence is TGTGCCACCAGCAGAGATCGGGGGGCAGGGGGCATTTTCGTCGCCATCTACGAGCAGTACTTC.